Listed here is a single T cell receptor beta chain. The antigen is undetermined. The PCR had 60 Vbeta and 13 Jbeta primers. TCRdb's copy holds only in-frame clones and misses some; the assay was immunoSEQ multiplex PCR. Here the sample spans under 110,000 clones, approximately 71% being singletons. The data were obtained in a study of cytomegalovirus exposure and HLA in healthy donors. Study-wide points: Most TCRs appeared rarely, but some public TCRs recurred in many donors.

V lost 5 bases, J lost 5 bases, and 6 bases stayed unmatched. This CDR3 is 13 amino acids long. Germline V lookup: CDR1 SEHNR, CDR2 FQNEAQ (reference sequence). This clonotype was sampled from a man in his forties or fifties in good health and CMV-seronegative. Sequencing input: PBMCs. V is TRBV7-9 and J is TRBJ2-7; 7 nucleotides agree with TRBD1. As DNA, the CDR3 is TGTGCCAGCAGCCCAGCAGGGGGAGACGAGCAGTACTTC. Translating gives CASSPAGGDEQYF.